The 31 T cell receptor beta chains below were found in one sample sequenced in a study of post-analysis software for immune sequencing data. Study-level findings and limits: TRBV segments more frequent in patients than in controls numbered roughly 5 and included TRBV5-6, TRBV5-1 and TRBV20-1.

Which antigens these TCRs recognize remains unknown. Tagging with unique molecular identifiers was a feature of the TCR beta cDNA libraries. MiXCR was run by TCRdb on the PCR reads, yielding one entry per CDR3 protein. This sample has about 820,000 distinct CDR3 sequences; roughly 58% occur once, and the top ten carry roughly 4.4%. Sequencing was performed on blood. The receptors stem from a girl aged 10 to 17 with multiple sclerosis.

The J gene is TRBJ2-1, the V gene TRBV30, with 16 bases fitting TRBD2. The germline CDR1 and CDR2 sequences are GTSNPN and SVGIG (reference sequence). V lost 1 base, J lost 7 bases, and 1 base stayed unmatched. The CDR3 has 15 amino acids. The CDR3 protein is CAWSAGLAGGNEQFF. Written as DNA, the CDR3 is TGTGCCTGGAGTGCGGGACTAGCGGGAGGGAATGAGCAGTTCTTC.

The V call is TRBV7-2, the J call TRBJ1-1, with D possibly being TRBD1 (5 bases). Germline V gene data show CDR1 as SGHTA and CDR2 as FQGNSA. The CDR3 contains 13 residues. V was trimmed by 3 bases and J by 11 bases, leaving 16 bases between them. In DNA, the CDR3 is TGTGCCAGCAGCTTCCTGACAGTCGAGGGGGCTTTCTTT. Protein: CASSFLTVEGAFF.

This chain connects TRBV9 to TRBJ2-5, with D hard to call. The germline gives CDR1 SGDLS, CDR2 YYNGEE. The V gene lost 1 base and the J gene lost 7 bases, with 8 bases spanning the gap. This CDR3 region has 12 residues. CDR3 coding DNA: TGTGCCAGCAGCGTACCCCCCGGGACCCAGTACTTC. Translated: CASSVPPGTQYF.

In this sample, this clonotype turned up a few times. Since a much larger clone is just one base distant, this may be a read error. This chain connects TRBV7-2 to TRBJ2-3; D remains ambiguous. Germline V gives CDR1 SGHTA, CDR2 FQGNSA. V lost 5 bases and J 0 bases, leaving 15 bases between the germline ends. The CDR3 has 16 amino acids. For the CDR3, the DNA is TGTGCCAGCAGCCTTTGGGCTATTTCTAGCACAGATACGCAGTATTTT. It specifies CASSLWAISSTDTQYF.

This clonotype was counted between two and nine times. V usage is TRBV7-6 and J usage is TRBJ1-1; TRBD1 is a possible D gene (5 bases). The V end lost 0 bases, the J end lost 1 base, and 9 bases lay between the germline ends. CDR3 length equals 15 residues. From germline, CDR1 is SGHVS and CDR2 FNYEAQ. CDR3 protein: CASSLAAGPNTEAFF. CDR3 nucleotide sequence: TGTGCCAGCAGCTTAGCGGCGGGACCGAACACTGAAGCTTTCTTT. Full variable domain (rest looked up from reference TRBV7-6 and TRBJ1-1): GAGVSQSPRYKVTKRGQDVALRCDPISGHVSLYWYRQALGQGPEFLTYFNYEAQQDKSGLPNDRFSAERPEGSISTLTIQRTEQRDSAMYRCASSLAAGPNTEAFFGQGTRLTVV.

This chain connects TRBV5-5 to TRBJ1-1, with unresolved D. The germline V and J ends were trimmed by 0 bases and 0 bases, with 9 bases remaining between them. Germline V gives CDR1 SGHKS, CDR2 YYEKEE (reference sequence). The CDR3 consists of 15 residues. The CDR3 reads CASSLGPVMNTEAFF. CDR3 in DNA: TGTGCCAGCAGCTTGGGCCCCGTAATGAACACTGAAGCTTTCTTT. Based on the CDR3 plus reference TRBV5-5 and TRBJ1-1, the full variable domain is DAGVTQSPTHLIKTRGQQVTLRCSPISGHKSVSWYQQVLGQGPQFIFQYYEKEERGRGNFPDRFSARQFPNYSSELNVNALLLGDSALYLCASSLGPVMNTEAFFGQGTRLTVV.

The chain couples TRBV5-6 to TRBJ2-7, with D possibly being TRBD2 (5 bases). The germline V gene encodes CDR1 SGHDT and CDR2 YYEEEE. The CDR3 spans 15 residues. The V and J ends lost 0 bases and 5 bases respectively, with 15 bases between them. The CDR3 protein is CASSLGRRGLDEQYF. For the CDR3, the DNA is TGTGCCAGCAGCTTGGGGAGGAGAGGGCTGGACGAGCAGTACTTC.

V is TRBV3-1 and J is TRBJ1-2; 7 nucleotides line up with TRBD1. This CDR3 spans 16 amino acids. The V and J ends lost 0 bases and 4 bases, in that order; junction bases with no gene match: 8. Germline V gene data show CDR1 as LGHDT and CDR2 as YNNKEL (reference sequence). CDR3 residues: CASSQEPTGVGYGYTF. DNA for the CDR3: TGTGCCAGCAGCCAAGAACCCACAGGGGTAGGCTATGGCTACACCTTC. The full variable domain, completed using reference TRBV3-1 and TRBJ1-2, is DTAVSQTPKYLVTQMGNDKSIKCEQNLGHDTMYWYKQDSKKFLKIMFSYNNKELIINETVPNRFSPKSPDKAHLNLHINSLELGDSAVYFCASSQEPTGVGYGYTFGSGTRLTVV.

The chain employs TRBV5-1 and TRBJ2-3; tentatively, D is TRBD2 (5 bases). Germline V CDR1 and CDR2: SGHRS, YFSETQ. The CDR3 extends over 13 amino acids. Trimming cost V 0 bases and J 10 bases, with 12 bases left between them. CDR3 sequence (DNA): TGCGCCAGCAGCTTGGAATCGGGGAACGCGCAGTATTTT. Translated, it gives CASSLESGNAQYF.

For this clonotype: The DNA is left out, because the CDR3 cannot be placed on it with certainty; the CDR3 is given as TCRdb lists it. The chain employs TRBV12-3 or TRBV12-4 and TRBJ2-5; the D call of TRBD1 is as the table states it, not checked on the DNA. The CDR3 length equals 14 residues, ends included. The CDR3 here is CARSILTGEETQYF.

This clonotype was seen more than once but under ten times. V usage is TRBV4-1 and J usage is TRBJ1-1, with no clear D. The CDR3 contains 14 residues. The V and J ends lost 0 bases and 5 bases respectively, with 10 bases between them. Germline loops: CDR1 MGHRA, CDR2 YSYEKL. CDR3 DNA sequence: TGCGCCAGCAGCCAAGATTGGGGAGGAACTGAAGCTTTCTTT. Its protein is CASSQDWGGTEAFF.

The chain is built from TRBV20-1 and TRBJ2-4; 13 positions match TRBD2. This CDR3 has 20 amino acids. V shed 6 bases and J 1 base; nucleotides not matched to a gene: 18. CDR1 is DFQATT, CDR2 SNEGSKA, per germline (reference sequence). The CDR3 coding sequence is TGCAGTGCCCTGCGACTTAGGACTAGCGGGAGTTTTGGTGCCAAAAACATTCAGTACTTC. It encodes CSALRLRTSGSFGAKNIQYF.

The sample holds a few counts of this clonotype. Germline is not matched at one junction end, which may reflect a read error. This chain uses TRBV5-1 with TRBJ2-7, with D tentatively TRBD1 or TRBD2 (6 bases each). Germline CDR1 and CDR2: SGHRS and YFSETQ. The CDR3 length is 16 residues. The CDR3 nucleotides are TGCGCCAGCAACTTGGTATCGGCCGCTCGGGGGCACGAGCAGTACTTC. Amino acid sequence: CASNLVSAARGHEQYF.

The rearrangement uses TRBV7-2 and TRBJ2-7, with 9 bases that match TRBD1. Germline V gives CDR1 SGHTA, CDR2 FQGNSA. The junction had 2 bases not matched to a gene; V was cut back by 5 bases and J by 3 bases. CDR3 length: 13 residues. In DNA, the CDR3 is TGTGCCAGCAGCGCGACAGGGGGCTACGAGCAGTACTTC. This translates into CASSATGGYEQYF. The full variable domain, rest sourced from reference TRBV7-2 and TRBJ2-7, is GAGVSQSPSNKVTEKGKDVELRCDPISGHTALYWYRQSLGQGLEFLIYFQGNSAPDKSGLPSDRFSAERTGGSVSTLTIQRTQQEDSAVYLCASSATGGYEQYFGPGTRLTVT.

Only a few counts were recorded for this clonotype. The rearrangement joins TRBV12-3 or TRBV12-4 to TRBJ2-5; maybe TRBD2 (6 bases). V was shortened by 4 bases and J by 0 bases, with 6 bases between the two germline ends. There are 13 residues in the CDR3. CDR3 nucleotides: TGTGCCAGCAGTTGGACTAACCAAGAGACCCAGTACTTC. Amino acid sequence: CASSWTNQETQYF.

This clonotype was recorded many times. The chain employs TRBV7-2 and TRBJ2-3, with TRBD2 as a possible D gene (5 bases). Germline V gene lookup returns CDR1 SGHTA and CDR2 FQGNSA. V was trimmed by 5 bases and J by 2 bases, leaving 11 bases between them. The CDR3 length is 14 residues. The CDR3 loop reads CASSPGLSTDTQYF. For the CDR3, the DNA is TGTGCCAGCAGCCCCGGACTCTCCACAGATACGCAGTATTTT.

The chain joins TRBV19 to TRBJ2-7; D is undetermined. The CDR3 consists of 14 residues. V gave up 3 bases and J gave up 0 bases, with 9 bases separating them. CDR1 LNHDA and CDR2 SQIVND come from the germline V gene (reference sequence). CDR3 coding DNA: TGTGCCAGTAGTATCGGCTTTACCTCCTACGAGCAGTACTTC. The encoded protein is CASSIGFTSYEQYF.

This sequence joins TRBV27 and TRBJ1-2, with 7 bases lining up with TRBD1. Germline CDR1 is MNHEY and CDR2 is SMNVEV (reference sequence). Trimming cost V 4 bases and J 4 bases; bases outside gene matches: 3. The CDR3 runs 13 residues. CDR3 loop: CASSWTGAYGYTF. In DNA, the CDR3 is TGTGCCAGCAGTTGGACAGGAGCCTATGGCTACACCTTC.

The chain is built from TRBV20-1 and TRBJ2-5; D tentatively reads TRBD1 or TRBD2 (5 bases each). Germline V gives CDR1 DFQATT, CDR2 SNEGSKA (reference sequence). CDR3 length: 11 residues. Trimming stripped 8 bases from V and 5 bases from J, with 12 bases between. The CDR3 sequence: CSYRQRETQYF. Written as DNA, the CDR3 is TGCAGTTACAGACAGCGGGAGACCCAGTACTTC.

The rearrangement links TRBV7-3 to TRBJ2-1; TRBD2 matches at 10 bases. The CDR3 is 16 amino acids. V lost 2 bases, J lost 8 bases, and 9 bases stayed unmatched. Germline values: CDR1 SGHTA, CDR2 FQGTGA. The CDR3 DNA reads TGTGCCAGCAGCTTATTCGGACTAGCGGAGGGGGATGAGCAGTTCTTC. This translates into CASSLFGLAEGDEQFF.

The chain couples TRBV20-1 to TRBJ2-5, with 8 bases aligning to TRBD2. In germline, CDR1 is DFQATT, CDR2 SNEGSKA (reference sequence). The CDR3 spans 13 residues. CDR3 protein: CRRGNSGKETQYF. The DNA for the CDR3 is TGCAGACGTGGTAATAGCGGGAAAGAGACCCAGTACTTC.

There are a few counts of this clonotype. This chain connects TRBV6-5 to TRBJ2-6; 7 bases fit TRBD1. Germline CDR1 reads MNHEY; CDR2 reads SVGAGI. This CDR3 is built from 15 residues. After removal of 7 bases from V and 9 bases from J, the junction contained 12 bases not matched to a gene. The CDR3 loop reads CASTVSRDRFNVLTF. CDR3 nucleotides: TGTGCCAGCACCGTCAGCCGGGACAGATTCAACGTCCTGACTTTC.

This clonotype was detected only a few times. The chain uses TRBV12-3 or TRBV12-4 and TRBJ2-5; TRBD2 is a possible D gene (5 bases). This CDR3 region has 13 residues. Trimming pared 3 bases from V and 3 bases from J, leaving 8 bases between. The CDR3 DNA sequence: TGTGCCAGCAGTTTGTTTAGCGAAGAGACCCAGTACTTC. Amino acids: CASSLFSEETQYF.

This chain joins TRBV13 and TRBJ2-7, with 7 bases identical to TRBD1. The DNA end is more similar to TRBJ2-5, so the J call may be wrong. The CDR3 is 16 residues long. Germline values: CDR1 PRHDT, CDR2 FYEKMQ (reference sequence). Written as DNA, the CDR3 is TGTGCCAGCAGCAAAGCGACAGGGAACCGACAAGAGACCCAGTACTTC. This sequence encodes CASSKATGNRQETQYF.

The gene calls are TRBV6-2 or TRBV6-3 and TRBJ2-1; TRBD1 is a possible D gene (6 bases). This CDR3 region has 18 residues. V lost 5 bases and J lost 0, with 20 bases in between. CDR1 and CDR2 (germline): MNHEY, SVGEGT. CDR3 loop: CASSEGVRTLSSYNEQFF. The CDR3 DNA reads TGTGCCAGCAGTGAGGGGGTACGGACTCTTAGCTCCTACAATGAGCAGTTCTTC.

This clonotype has just one count. V usage is TRBV3-1 and J usage is TRBJ2-1; no reliable D call. The germline V gene has CDR1 LGHDT and CDR2 YNNKEL (reference sequence). The CDR3 totals 12 residues. V lost 0 bases to trimming and J lost 12 bases, with 9 bases between them. CDR3 coding DNA: TGTGCCAGCAGCCAAGAGCAGGTTGGGCAGTTCTTC. It translates to CASSQEQVGQFF.

This clonotype was observed a few times. V is TRBV29-1 and J is TRBJ2-1, with D perhaps TRBD1 (7 bases). Germline V gene data show CDR1 as SQVTM and CDR2 as ANQGSEA. V lost 7 bases, J lost 7 bases, and 20 bases lay in between. The CDR3 extends over 14 amino acids. The CDR3 sequence is CSAGRQGLPNEQFF. The CDR3 DNA sequence: TGCAGCGCCGGGAGACAGGGACTGCCGAATGAGCAGTTCTTC.

The rearrangement links TRBV29-1 to TRBJ2-7, with D maybe TRBD2 (6 bases). The CDR3 is 14 residues long. Between the trimmed V and J ends, which lost 3 bases and 0 bases, there was a span of 12 bases. Looked up from germline, CDR1 is SQVTM and CDR2 is ANQGSEA. For the CDR3, the DNA is TGCAGCGTTGATGGGGGGAGAGGCTCCTACGAGCAGTACTTC. It encodes CSVDGGRGSYEQYF.

This clonotype was seen only a few times. The rearrangement joins TRBV20-1 to TRBJ2-7; 7 bases map to TRBD2. With 4 bases clipped from V and 1 base from J, the junction kept 13 bases outside the gene matches. In germline, CDR1 is DFQATT, CDR2 SNEGSKA (reference sequence). This CDR3 is built from 16 residues. The CDR3 spells CSAIARGLPSSYEQYF. The CDR3 DNA sequence: TGCAGTGCTATTGCTAGGGGACTACCGTCTTCCTACGAGCAGTACTTC.

This clonotype is a singleton in its sample. This chain connects TRBV5-1 to TRBJ2-5; D may be TRBD1 (6 bases). Gene TRBJ2-7 matches the end of the DNA better, so the J call may be wrong. From germline, CDR1 is SGHRS and CDR2 YFSETQ. This CDR3 contains 12 residues. The CDR3 nucleotides are TGCGCCAGCAGCGAACAGGGCCTCGAGCAGTACTTC. It translates to CASSEQGLEQYF.

This clonotype was seen a few times. The DNA of the CDR3 is TGCGCCAGCAGCGTGACAGGAGGGGATACGCAGTATTTT. It codes for CASSVTGGDTQYF. The rearrangement uses TRBV5-1 and TRBJ2-3, with D perhaps given as TRBD1 or TRBD2 (6 bases each). CDR1 is SGHRS, CDR2 YFSETQ, per germline. Trimming pared 4 bases from V and 6 bases from J, leaving 12 bases between. The CDR3 runs 13 residues. Full variable domain (missing parts from reference TRBV5-1 and TRBJ2-3): KAGVTQTPRYLIKTRGQQVTLSCSPISGHRSVSWYQQTPGQGLQFLFEYFSETQRNKGNFPGRFSGRQFSNSRSEMNVSTLELGDSALYLCASSVTGGDTQYFGPGTRLTVL.